This TCR beta chain was sequenced during a study of metastatic and nonmetastatic thyroid tumors. Study-level background: A comparison of repertoires was made across blood and tumor or nodule tissue from malignant and benign thyroid patients.

No patient received treatment before thyroid surgery. From the PCR reads, TCRdb re-called clones with MiXCR. The profile shows around 35,000 clones, approximately 18% of them singletons. With regard to this clone: The antigen remains unidentified. No conserved phenylalanine or tryptophan ends this CDR3, so it is likely a read error.

The junction had 4 bases not matched to a gene; V was cut back by 2 bases and J by 1 base. Germline values: CDR1 SGHAT, CDR2 FQNNGV. The CDR3 loop spans 16 amino acids. Study findings and constraints: It was reportedly found that TCR beta diversity was significantly higher in malignant thyroid tumors than in benign nodules, a difference seen in both blood and tumor samples.

The rearrangement links TRBV11-2 to TRBJ2-3; 9 bases align to TRBD2. The sample taken for sequencing was blood. The TCR originated in a male donor with papillary thyroid cancer or a benign thyroid nodule (not recorded which). Some clones in this sample may be carry-over from other donors' samples. The CDR3 DNA reads as TGTGCCAGCAGCTTAAGTAGCGGGGGTGGCACAGATACGCAGTATCTT. It yields the protein CASSLSSGGGTDTQYL.